This T cell receptor beta chain is from a study of T cell responses to AZD1222 COVID-19 vaccine. Study-level results: Researchers took repertoire samples only after the peak T cell response had come. Following two doses of AZD1222, Spike-specific TCR breadth and depth rose. White British donors predominated, females outnumbered males, and clonal diversity was possibly underestimated.

Worth noting for this clone: Its antigen remains unknown.

CDR3 length equals 14 residues. Germline CDR1 and CDR2: SQVTM and ANQGSEA. V gave up 4 bases and J gave up 0 bases, with 10 bases separating them. This table comes from immunoSEQ multiplex PCR, and its TCRdb copy is limited to in-frame clones, with some not included. The profile shows 95,000 to 150,000 clones, just over 90% of them singletons. The chain combines TRBV29-1 with TRBJ1-3; no clear D gene. The TCR originated in an adult in good health. The sequenced sample was peripheral blood, obtained on day 0 of AZD1222 vaccination. This chain's CDR3 is CSVVNRSSGNTIYF. The CDR3 bases are TGCAGCGTTGTGAACCGCAGCTCTGGAAACACCATATATTTT.